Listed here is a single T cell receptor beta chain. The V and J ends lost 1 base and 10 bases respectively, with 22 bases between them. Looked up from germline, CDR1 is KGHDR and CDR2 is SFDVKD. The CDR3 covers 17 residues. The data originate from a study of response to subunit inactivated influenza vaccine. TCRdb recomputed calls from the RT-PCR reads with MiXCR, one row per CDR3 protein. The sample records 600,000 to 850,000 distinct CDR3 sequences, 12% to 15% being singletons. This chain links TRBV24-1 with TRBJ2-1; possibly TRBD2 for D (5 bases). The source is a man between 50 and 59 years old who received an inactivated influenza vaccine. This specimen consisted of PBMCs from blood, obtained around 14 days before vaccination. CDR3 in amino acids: CATSDFREGGFYEEQFF. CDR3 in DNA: TGTGCCACCAGTGATTTCCGAGAGGGTGGTTTCTATGAAGAGCAGTTCTTC.